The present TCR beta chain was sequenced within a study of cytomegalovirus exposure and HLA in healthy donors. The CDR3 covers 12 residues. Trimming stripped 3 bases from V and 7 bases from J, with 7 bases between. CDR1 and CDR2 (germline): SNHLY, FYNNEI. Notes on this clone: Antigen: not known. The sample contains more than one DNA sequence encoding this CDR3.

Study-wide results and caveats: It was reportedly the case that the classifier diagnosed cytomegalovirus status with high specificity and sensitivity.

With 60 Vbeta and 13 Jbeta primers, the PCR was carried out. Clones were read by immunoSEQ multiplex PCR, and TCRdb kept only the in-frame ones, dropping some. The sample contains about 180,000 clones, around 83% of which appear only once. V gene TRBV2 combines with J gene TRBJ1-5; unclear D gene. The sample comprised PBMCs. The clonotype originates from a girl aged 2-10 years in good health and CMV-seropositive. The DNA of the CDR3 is TGTGCCAGCAGTGAGGGAGGGCAGCCCCAGCATTTT. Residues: CASSEGGQPQHF. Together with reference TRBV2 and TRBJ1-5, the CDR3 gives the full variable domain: EPEVTQTPSHQVTQMGQEVILRCVPISNHLYFYWYRQILGQKVEFLVSFYNNEISEKSEIFDDQFSVERPDGSNFTLKIRSTKLEDSAMYFCASSEGGQPQHFGDGTRLSIL.